These 8 T cell receptor beta chains share one sample of origin, sequenced in a study of OX40 agonist ivuxolimab in advanced cancers. Libraries were built with the immunoSEQ multiplex PCR assay. In its TCRdb copy, this immuneACCESS table keeps in-frame sequences only and misses some clones. Where compared with another copy, unresolved V genes explain less than half of these, and the others have no known cause. For this sample the table gives tens of thousands of clones, of which roughly 84% were detected only once. The ten largest account for approximately 0.29% of the sample. The starting material was CD4+ or CD8+ T cells sorted from blood, obtained in a trial of the OX40 agonist ivuxolimab. Receptors were obtained from an adult with an advanced solid tumor such as melanoma, head and neck, liver or kidney cancer.

The V gene is TRBV19, the J gene TRBJ1-1; a possible D gene is TRBD1 (6 bases). V was shortened by 4 bases and J by 2 bases, with 14 bases between the two germline ends. This CDR3 spans 15 amino acids. Germline V CDR1 and CDR2: LNHDA, SQIVND (reference sequence). In DNA form, the CDR3 reads TGTGCCAGTAGTACCACGGGGACATCCAACACTGAAGCTTTCTTT. Its protein is CASSTTGTSNTEAFF.

V and J are TRBV6-9 and TRBJ1-5; 7 bases are shared with TRBD1. From germline, CDR1 is MNHGY and CDR2 SVAAGI. The CDR3 length is 20 residues. V trimming: 2 bases; J trimming: 0 bases; junction bases outside the gene matches: 16. In DNA, the CDR3 is TGTGCCAGCAGTTATCCCGGCAGGGGGGCGGGCCTATATAGCAATCAGCCCCAGCATTTT. This gives the protein CASSYPGRGAGLYSNQPQHF.

CDR3 bases: TGCGCCAGCAGCTTGGATGGGGGCACAAATCAGCCCCAGCATTTT. As protein: CASSLDGGTNQPQHF. The chain recombines TRBV5-1 with TRBJ1-5, with D perhaps TRBD1 (6 bases). V dropped 0 bases and J dropped 4 bases, with 11 bases sitting between them. CDR3 size: 15 residues. CDR1 is SGHRS, CDR2 YFSETQ, per germline.

CDR3 in DNA: TGTGCCAGCAGCCGGGGGCCGCGGACCGGGGAGCTGTTTTTT. Residues: CASSRGPRTGELFF. The chain uses TRBV7-3 and TRBJ2-2, with D perhaps TRBD1 or TRBD2 (6 bases each). V lost 5 bases and J lost 5, with 12 bases in between. From germline, CDR1 is SGHTA and CDR2 FQGTGA. The CDR3 sequence is 14 residues long.

The rearrangement links TRBV18 to TRBJ1-1; TRBD1 matches at 7 bases. J gave up 7 bases and V 3 bases, and 2 bases lay outside the gene matches. Germline lookup yields CDR1 KGHSH and CDR2 LQKENI. The CDR3 is made up of 12 amino acids. In DNA, the CDR3 is TGTGCCAGCTCACCCGGACAGGTTGAAGCTTTCTTT. This codes for CASSPGQVEAFF.

The chain couples TRBV7-6 to TRBJ2-5; D tentatively fits TRBD1 or TRBD2 (5 bases each). This CDR3 has 15 residues. Trimming took 5 bases from V and 0 from J, leaving 13 bases between them. Looked up from germline, CDR1 is SGHVS and CDR2 is FNYEAQ. Here the CDR3 DNA reads TGTGCCAGCAGCCCCCCGGGACGGGACCAAGAGACCCAGTACTTC. Amino acids: CASSPPGRDQETQYF.

This clone was observed a single time. The chain is built from TRBV29-1 and TRBJ2-2, with 7 nucleotides matching TRBD1. Germline V gene sequence: CDR1 SQVTM, CDR2 ANQGSEA. The CDR3 length is 13 residues. Germline trimming cut 7 bases from V and 4 bases from J; bases unmatched to any gene: 6. The DNA for the CDR3 is TGCAGCGCCGGACAGGTGGGCACCGGGGAGCTGTTTTTT. It translates to CSAGQVGTGELFF.

This clone was detected only once. V is TRBV5-1 and J is TRBJ1-1; 8 bases agree with TRBD1. CDR1 SGHRS and CDR2 YFSETQ come from the germline V gene. The V and J ends lost 3 bases and 5 bases, in that order; junction bases with no gene match: 6. The CDR3 consists of 14 residues. The CDR3 region has the DNA TGCGCCAGCAGCTCTCCAGGGGGCCGGACTGAAGCTTTCTTT. Translated, it gives CASSSPGGRTEAFF.